A single sample is the source of the 25 T cell receptor beta chains below, sequenced in a study of cytomegalovirus exposure and HLA in healthy donors (dated by TCRdb to about 2017). The library was made by the immunoSEQ multiplex PCR assay. For the multiplex PCR, a mixture combining 60 forward primers for TCR Vbeta segments and 13 reverse primers for TCR Jbeta segments was used. Not all clones reach the TCRdb copy of this immuneACCESS table, which keeps in-frame sequences only. Checked studies attribute under half of the gap to unresolved V genes and leave the rest unexplained. Within this sample are roughly 160,000 clones, with 70% to 80% of them counted one time only. The ten top clones hold about a tenth of the sample. The source material was PBMCs. The receptors originated from a man aged 18 to 35 in good health and CMV-seropositive.

The rearrangement uses TRBV20-1 and TRBJ2-1; D may be TRBD2 (5 bases). The CDR3 has 11 residues. V lost 5 bases, J lost 10 bases, and 12 bases lay in between. Germline V gene lookup returns CDR1 DFQATT and CDR2 SNEGSKA (reference sequence). The DNA of the CDR3 is TGCAGTGCTCGGAAGGTAGCGGAGCAGTTCTTC. Translating gives CSARKVAEQFF.

The chain recombines TRBV5-1 with TRBJ2-7, with 7 bases fitting TRBD2. V dropped 0 bases and J dropped 2; count of bases not matched to a gene: 8. The CDR3 has 16 residues. Per germline, CDR1 SGHRS and CDR2 YFSETQ. CDR3: CASSLAGGETAYEQYF. DNA of the CDR3: TGCGCCAGCAGCTTGGCGGGGGGTGAGACGGCCTACGAGCAGTACTTC.

The genes are TRBV14 and TRBJ2-1, with 8 bases fitting TRBD1. The CDR3 length is 13 residues. Trimming at V came to 5 bases and at J to 5 bases, leaving 2 bases not matched to a gene. Germline CDR1 is SGHDN and CDR2 is FVKESK. The CDR3 DNA reads TGTGCCAGCAGCTGGACAGGGAACAATGAGCAGTTCTTC. It codes for CASSWTGNNEQFF.

On this clone itself: The germline gene is not matched at one end of the junction; a read error may be the cause. The chain couples TRBV9 to TRBJ1-5, with 9 bases fitting TRBD1. The CDR3 loop spans 14 amino acids. Per germline, CDR1 SGDLS and CDR2 YYNGEE. CDR3 DNA sequence: TGTGCCAGCAGCCTTACAGGGGGCAACCAGCCCCAGCATTTT. It translates to CASSLTGGNQPQHF. The whole variable domain, filled in from reference TRBV9 and TRBJ1-5, reads DSGVTQTPKHLITATGQRVTLRCSPRSGDLSVYWYQQSLDQGLQFLIQYYNGEERAKGNILERFSAQQFPDLHSELNLSSLELGDSALYFCASSLTGGNQPQHFGDGTRLSIL.

V usage is TRBV2 and J usage is TRBJ2-2; perhaps TRBD1 as D (6 bases). Germline CDR1 SNHLY, CDR2 FYNNEI. V shed 5 bases and J shed 8 bases, with 9 bases lying between them. The CDR3 is 12 residues long. CDR3 sequence: CASSHDRGELFF. CDR3 DNA sequence: TGTGCCAGCAGTCATGACAGGGGGGAGCTGTTTTTT.

V and J are TRBV14 and TRBJ2-1, with 11 bases fitting TRBD2. CDR3 length: 17 residues. Trimming at V came to 2 bases and at J to 6 bases, leaving 9 bases not matched to a gene. In germline, CDR1 is SGHDN, CDR2 FVKESK. Here the CDR3 DNA reads TGTGCCAGCAGCCAACCCACCCTAGCGGGAGGCCTCAATGAGCAGTTCTTC. This translates into CASSQPTLAGGLNEQFF.

This sequence joins TRBV19 and TRBJ2-3; D is perhaps TRBD1 (5 bases). Trimming pared 4 bases from V and 4 bases from J, leaving 6 bases between. Germline CDR1 and CDR2: LNHDA and SQIVND (reference sequence). The CDR3 extends over 12 amino acids. This chain's CDR3 is CASSTGSDTQYF. The CDR3 bases are TGTGCCAGTAGTACAGGGTCAGATACGCAGTATTTT.

The CDR3 DNA reads as TGTGCCACCAGCAGAGATTACAACAGGGGCCCCCAGAGTGACGAGCAGTACTTC. The encoded protein is CATSRDYNRGPQSDEQYF. This sequence joins TRBV15 and TRBJ2-7; 7 bases are shared with TRBD1. CDR1 and CDR2 from the germline V gene are LNHNV and YYDKDF (reference sequence). This CDR3 is 18 amino acids long. J gave up 5 bases and V 0 bases, and 16 bases lay outside the gene matches.

This clone appeared a single time. The V call is TRBV27, the J call TRBJ2-1; 7 bases line up with TRBD1. This CDR3 region has 15 residues. Germline V gives CDR1 MNHEY, CDR2 SMNVEV (reference sequence). The junction had 8 bases not matched to a gene; V was cut back by 5 bases and J by 4 bases. The CDR3 DNA sequence: TGTGCCAGCAGTCCACAGGGGTGGGGGTACAATGAGCAGTTCTTC. Protein: CASSPQGWGYNEQFF.

This clone has only one observation. The chain carries TRBV4-2 and TRBJ1-2; D uncertain. The CDR3 is made up of 15 amino acids. V lost 4 bases, J lost 3 bases, and 15 bases lay in between. CDR1 LGHNA and CDR2 YNFKEQ come from the germline V gene. DNA of the CDR3: TGTGCCAGCAGCCGCCCTTTTTCAGGTGACTATGGCTACACCTTC. Protein sequence: CASSRPFSGDYGYTF.

The rearrangement uses TRBV5-4 and TRBJ2-1, with TRBD2 matching 10 bases. Germline V gene lookup returns CDR1 SGHNT and CDR2 YYREEE (reference sequence). Losses at the gene ends were 3 bases for V and 4 bases for J; bases not matched to a gene: 7. CDR3 size: 16 residues. The CDR3: CASSSNSGGSYNEQFF. DNA of the CDR3: TGTGCCAGCAGCTCCAATAGCGGGGGGTCTTACAATGAGCAGTTCTTC.

This clone has more than one count but fewer than ten. The gene calls are TRBV4-2 and TRBJ2-7; TRBD1 aligns across 8 bases. Germline V gene lookup returns CDR1 LGHNA and CDR2 YNFKEQ. The CDR3 loop spans 14 amino acids. V lost 5 bases to trimming and J lost 7 bases; unmatched junction nucleotides: 10. The CDR3 DNA sequence: TGTGCCAGCAGCTACAATCAGGGGGCCGGGGAGCAGTACTTC. Translated, it gives CASSYNQGAGEQYF.

The rearrangement uses TRBV5-6 and TRBJ2-1, with 16 bases that match TRBD2. This CDR3 has 18 residues. Germline CDR1 is SGHDT and CDR2 is YYEEEE. With V trimmed by 4 bases and J by 4 bases, 8 bases remained unmatched. The CDR3 sequence: CASSHGGTSGRAYNEQFF. The CDR3 bases are TGTGCCAGCAGCCACGGGGGGACTAGCGGGAGGGCATACAATGAGCAGTTCTTC.

The genes are TRBV6-6 and TRBJ2-2, with no clear D. The germline V and J ends were trimmed by 7 bases and 6 bases, with 9 bases remaining between them. The CDR3 loop spans 12 amino acids. CDR1 is MNHNY, CDR2 SVGAGI, per germline (reference sequence). The CDR3 region is CASKAGPGELFF. The DNA for the CDR3 is TGTGCCAGCAAAGCAGGTCCCGGGGAGCTGTTTTTT.

This clone has more than one count but fewer than ten. The gene calls are TRBV13 and TRBJ2-1; 11 bases are a match to TRBD1. There are 16 residues in the CDR3. V was pared by 5 bases and J by 7 bases, with 10 bases of the junction left unmatched. CDR1 is PRHDT and CDR2 is FYEKMQ in the germline V gene (reference sequence). The CDR3 is CASSPQGQGVNNEQFF. CDR3 coding DNA: TGTGCCAGCAGCCCCCAGGGACAGGGGGTTAATAATGAGCAGTTCTTC.

The V call is TRBV7-2, the J call TRBJ2-5; maybe TRBD1 (6 bases). CDR3 size: 13 residues. Germline assignment: CDR1 SGHTA and CDR2 FQGNSA. V was pared by 4 bases and J by 3 bases, with 9 bases between. CDR3 region: CASSWRTEETQYF. DNA for the CDR3: TGTGCCAGCAGCTGGAGGACAGAAGAGACCCAGTACTTC.

The chain employs TRBV5-1 and TRBJ2-7, with a possible D match to TRBD2 (6 bases). The V and J ends lost 2 bases and 0 bases respectively, with 9 bases between them. CDR1 SGHRS and CDR2 YFSETQ come from the germline V gene. The CDR3 extends over 14 amino acids. The CDR3 region has the DNA TGCGCCAGCAGCTTAGCGGGTAGCTCCTACGAGCAGTACTTC. Protein: CASSLAGSSYEQYF.

This clone was picked up one time. This rearrangement joins TRBV4-2 to TRBJ2-3, with 11 positions matching TRBD2. Trimming cost V 4 bases and J 1 base; bases outside gene matches: 10. The CDR3 runs 18 residues. Germline V CDR1 and CDR2: LGHNA, YNFKEQ. This CDR3 reads CASSLSGLAGGRTDTQYF. The CDR3 region has the DNA TGTGCCAGCAGCCTCAGCGGTCTAGCGGGGGGCCGCACAGATACGCAGTATTTT.

The CDR3 DNA is TGTGCCAGCAGCCCTCGATGGGACAGTGCCTACGAGCAGTACTTC. Residues: CASSPRWDSAYEQYF. This rearrangement joins TRBV4-2 to TRBJ2-7; TRBD1 matches at 7 bases. With V trimmed by 4 bases and J by 2 bases, 8 bases remained unmatched. Germline CDR1 LGHNA, CDR2 YNFKEQ. The CDR3 length is 15 residues.

This sequence joins TRBV10-3 and TRBJ2-7, with 7 positions matching TRBD1. The CDR3 loop spans 13 amino acids. Germline trimming cut 8 bases from V and 6 bases from J; bases unmatched to any gene: 10. Germline CDR1 is ENHRY and CDR2 is SYGVKD. The CDR3 reads CAIGRDSLSEQYF. The CDR3 DNA reads as TGTGCCATCGGCCGGGACAGTCTCTCCGAGCAGTACTTC.

The rearrangement joins TRBV11-1 to TRBJ2-5; the match to TRBD1 covers 7 bases. V dropped 1 base and J dropped 5; count of bases not matched to a gene: 4. The CDR3 is 14 amino acids. Germline assignment: CDR1 SGHAT and CDR2 FQDESV (reference sequence). This CDR3 is CASSLGTGSETQYF. The DNA for the CDR3 is TGTGCCAGCAGCTTAGGGACAGGTTCGGAGACCCAGTACTTC.

This clone was recorded once. The V gene is TRBV11-3, the J gene TRBJ2-3; a weak D match, TRBD1 (6 bases). The CDR3 sequence is 15 residues long. The germline V and J ends were trimmed by 5 bases and 0 bases, with 12 bases remaining between them. Looked up from germline, CDR1 is SGHNT and CDR2 is YENEEA. CDR3 loop: CASSKGQRSTDTQYF. The CDR3 DNA is TGTGCCAGCAGCAAAGGACAGCGGAGCACAGATACGCAGTATTTT.

V is TRBV7-9 and J is TRBJ2-5, with a weak D call TRBD2 (6 bases). The CDR3 length is 14 residues. Per the germline V gene, CDR1 is SEHNR and CDR2 is FQNEAQ (reference sequence). Trimming took off 4 bases at V and 3 bases at J, with 12 bases between the two ends. CDR3 loop: CASSSTRGEETQYF. Written as DNA, the CDR3 is TGTGCCAGCAGCTCAACACGCGGGGAAGAGACCCAGTACTTC.

This sequence joins TRBV6-6 and TRBJ2-7; maybe TRBD1 (5 bases). V was cut by 2 bases and J by 6 bases, with 14 bases left in between. CDR3 length equals 14 residues. Germline CDR1 is MNHNY and CDR2 is SVGAGI (reference sequence). CDR3 residues: CASSYLGAYGEQYF. CDR3 DNA sequence: TGTGCCAGCAGTTACCTTGGGGCCTACGGCGAGCAGTACTTC.

The genes are TRBV11-3 and TRBJ2-2; 9 bases fit TRBD1. Germline V lookup: CDR1 SGHNT, CDR2 YENEEA. CDR3 length: 15 residues. V was clipped by 3 bases and J by 3 bases; unmatched bases: 2. CDR3 residues: CASSFGQGHTGELFF. The CDR3 nucleotides read TGTGCCAGCAGCTTTGGACAGGGGCACACCGGGGAGCTGTTTTTT.